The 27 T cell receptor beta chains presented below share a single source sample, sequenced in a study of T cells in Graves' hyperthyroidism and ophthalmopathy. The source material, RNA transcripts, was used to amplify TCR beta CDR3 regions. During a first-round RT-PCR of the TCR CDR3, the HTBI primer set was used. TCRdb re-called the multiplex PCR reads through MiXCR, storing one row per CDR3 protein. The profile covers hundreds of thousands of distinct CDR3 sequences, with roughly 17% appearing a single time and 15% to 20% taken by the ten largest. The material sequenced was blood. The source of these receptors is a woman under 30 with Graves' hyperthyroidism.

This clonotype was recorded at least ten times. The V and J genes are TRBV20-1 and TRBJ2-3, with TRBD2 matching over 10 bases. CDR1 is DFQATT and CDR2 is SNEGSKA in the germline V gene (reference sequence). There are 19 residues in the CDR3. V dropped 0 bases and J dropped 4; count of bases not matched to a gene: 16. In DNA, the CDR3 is TGCAGTGCTAGAGATATAGCGGGAGGCGGCACAGGTGGGGCAGATACGCAGTATTTT. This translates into CSARDIAGGGTGGADTQYF.

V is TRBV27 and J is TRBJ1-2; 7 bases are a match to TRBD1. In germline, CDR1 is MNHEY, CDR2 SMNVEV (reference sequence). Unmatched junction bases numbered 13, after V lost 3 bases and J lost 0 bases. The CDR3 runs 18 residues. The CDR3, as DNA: TGTGCCAGCAGTTTTAAGGCAGGGGGGAAGACGGCTAACTATGGCTACACCTTC. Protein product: CASSFKAGGKTANYGYTF.

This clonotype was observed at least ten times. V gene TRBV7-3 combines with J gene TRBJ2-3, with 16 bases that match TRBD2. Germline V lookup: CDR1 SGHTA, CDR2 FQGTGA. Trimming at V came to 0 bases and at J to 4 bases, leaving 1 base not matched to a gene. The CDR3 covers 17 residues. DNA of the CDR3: TGTGCCAGCAGCTTAACCGGGACTAGCGGGAGGGCAGATACGCAGTATTTT. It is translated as CASSLTGTSGRADTQYF.

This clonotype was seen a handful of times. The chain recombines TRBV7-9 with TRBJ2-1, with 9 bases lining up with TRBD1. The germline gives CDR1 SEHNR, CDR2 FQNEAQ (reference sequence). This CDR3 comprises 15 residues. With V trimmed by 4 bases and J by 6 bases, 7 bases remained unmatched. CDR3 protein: CASSSRQGGSNEQFF. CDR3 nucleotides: TGTGCCAGCAGCTCCCGACAGGGGGGGTCCAATGAGCAGTTCTTC.

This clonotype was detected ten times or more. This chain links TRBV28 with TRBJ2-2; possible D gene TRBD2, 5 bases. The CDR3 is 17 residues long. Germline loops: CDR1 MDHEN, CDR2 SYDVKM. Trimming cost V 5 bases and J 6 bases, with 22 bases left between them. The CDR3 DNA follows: TGTGCCAGCAGTCCCGCCGGCGGGTACGACCCCGCCGGGGAGCTGTTTTTT. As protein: CASSPAGGYDPAGELFF.

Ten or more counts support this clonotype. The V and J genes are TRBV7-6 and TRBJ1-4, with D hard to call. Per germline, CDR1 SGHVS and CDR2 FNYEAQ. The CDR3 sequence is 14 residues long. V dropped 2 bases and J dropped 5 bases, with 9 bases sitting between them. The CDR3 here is CASSLTGRNEKLFF. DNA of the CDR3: TGTGCCAGCAGCTTAACGGGGAGGAATGAAAAACTGTTTTTT.

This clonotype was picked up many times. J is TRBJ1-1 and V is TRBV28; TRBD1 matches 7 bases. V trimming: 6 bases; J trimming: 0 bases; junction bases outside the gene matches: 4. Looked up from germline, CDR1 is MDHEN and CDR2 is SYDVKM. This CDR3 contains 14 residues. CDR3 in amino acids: CASRPDRLNTEAFF. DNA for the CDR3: TGTGCCAGCAGACCGGACAGGCTGAACACTGAAGCTTTCTTT.

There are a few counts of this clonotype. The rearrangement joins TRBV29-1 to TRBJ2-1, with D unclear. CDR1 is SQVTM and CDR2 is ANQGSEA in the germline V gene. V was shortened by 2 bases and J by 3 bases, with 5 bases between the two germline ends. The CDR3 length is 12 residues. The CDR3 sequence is CSVELIYNEQFF. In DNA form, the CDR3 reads TGCAGCGTTGAACTGATCTACAATGAGCAGTTCTTC.

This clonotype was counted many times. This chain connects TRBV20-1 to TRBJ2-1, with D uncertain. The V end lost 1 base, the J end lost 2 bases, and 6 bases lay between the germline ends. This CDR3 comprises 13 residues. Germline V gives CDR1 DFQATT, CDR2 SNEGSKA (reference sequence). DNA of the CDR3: TGCAGTGCTAGAGGGGGAACCTACAATGAGCAGTTCTTC. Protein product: CSARGGTYNEQFF.

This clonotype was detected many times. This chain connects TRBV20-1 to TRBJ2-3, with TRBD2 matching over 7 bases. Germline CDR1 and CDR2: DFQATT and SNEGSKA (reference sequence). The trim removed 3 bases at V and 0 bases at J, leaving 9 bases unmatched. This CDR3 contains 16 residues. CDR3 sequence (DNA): TGCAGTGCTAGCGGTCCGGCGGGGGTCAGCACAGATACGCAGTATTTT. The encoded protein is CSASGPAGVSTDTQYF.

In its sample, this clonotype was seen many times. The CDR3 DNA reads as TGTGCCAGCAGTCACCTCCGACAGGCCTCCTACGAGCAGTACTTC. Its translation: CASSHLRQASYEQYF. This rearrangement joins TRBV28 to TRBJ2-7; a weak D match, TRBD1 (6 bases). There are 15 residues in the CDR3. The germline V and J ends were trimmed by 5 bases and 0 bases, with 14 bases remaining between them. Germline V gives CDR1 MDHEN, CDR2 SYDVKM.

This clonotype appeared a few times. CDR3 DNA: TGCGCCAGCAGCGGAAACGGGAGGGCCTCGGCAGATACGCAGTATTTT. Translation: CASSGNGRASADTQYF. The chain combines TRBV5-1 with TRBJ2-3, with 8 positions matching TRBD2. This CDR3 has 16 amino acids. V gave up 4 bases and J gave up 4 bases; unmatched junction bases: 11. The germline gives CDR1 SGHRS, CDR2 YFSETQ. The full variable domain, with the rest looked up from reference TRBV5-1 and TRBJ2-3, is KAGVTQTPRYLIKTRGQQVTLSCSPISGHRSVSWYQQTPGQGLQFLFEYFSETQRNKGNFPGRFSGRQFSNSRSEMNVSTLELGDSALYLCASSGNGRASADTQYFGPGTRLTVL.

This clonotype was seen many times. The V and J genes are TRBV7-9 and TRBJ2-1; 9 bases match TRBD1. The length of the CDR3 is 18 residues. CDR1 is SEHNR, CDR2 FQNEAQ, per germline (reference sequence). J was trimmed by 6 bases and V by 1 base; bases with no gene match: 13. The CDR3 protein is CASSLGRPGQGSGNEQFF. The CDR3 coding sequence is TGTGCCAGCAGCTTAGGACGTCCGGGACAGGGTAGCGGCAATGAGCAGTTCTTC.

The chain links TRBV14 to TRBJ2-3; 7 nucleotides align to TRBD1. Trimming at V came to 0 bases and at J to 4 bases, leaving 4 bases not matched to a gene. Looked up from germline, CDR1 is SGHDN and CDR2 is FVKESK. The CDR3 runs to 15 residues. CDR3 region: CASSQDWQGADTQYF. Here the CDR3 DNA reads TGTGCCAGCAGCCAAGATTGGCAGGGGGCAGATACGCAGTATTTT.

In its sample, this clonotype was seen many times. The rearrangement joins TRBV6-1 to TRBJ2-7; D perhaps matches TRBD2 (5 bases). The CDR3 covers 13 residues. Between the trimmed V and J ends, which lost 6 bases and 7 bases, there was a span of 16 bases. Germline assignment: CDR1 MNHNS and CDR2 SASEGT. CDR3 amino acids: CASRAAAPGEQYF. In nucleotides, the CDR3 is TGTGCCAGCAGAGCCGCAGCGCCGGGGGAGCAGTACTTC.

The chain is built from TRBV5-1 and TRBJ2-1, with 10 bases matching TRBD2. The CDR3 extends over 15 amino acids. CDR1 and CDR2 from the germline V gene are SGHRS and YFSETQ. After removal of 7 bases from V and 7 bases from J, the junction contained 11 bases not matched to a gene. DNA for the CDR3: TGCGCCAGCGAACCTAGCGGGGGCCGGTGGAATGAGCAGTTCTTC. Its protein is CASEPSGGRWNEQFF.

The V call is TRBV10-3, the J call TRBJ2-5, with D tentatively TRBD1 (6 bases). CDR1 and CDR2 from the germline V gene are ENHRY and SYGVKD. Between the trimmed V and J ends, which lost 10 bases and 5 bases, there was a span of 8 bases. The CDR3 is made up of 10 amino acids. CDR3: CATQGETQYF. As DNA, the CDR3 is TGTGCCACCCAGGGGGAGACCCAGTACTTC.

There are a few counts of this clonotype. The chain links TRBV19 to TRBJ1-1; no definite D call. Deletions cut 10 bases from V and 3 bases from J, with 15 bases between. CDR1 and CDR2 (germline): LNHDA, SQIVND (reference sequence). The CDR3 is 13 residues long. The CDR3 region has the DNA TGTGCCACAAGCAAAGGACGGGACACTGAAGCTTTCTTT. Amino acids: CATSKGRDTEAFF.

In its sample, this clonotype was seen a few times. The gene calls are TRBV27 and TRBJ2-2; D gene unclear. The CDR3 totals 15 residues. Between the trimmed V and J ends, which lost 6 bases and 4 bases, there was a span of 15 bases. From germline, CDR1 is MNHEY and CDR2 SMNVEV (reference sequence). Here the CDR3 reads CASSLTASGTGELFF. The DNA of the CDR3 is TGTGCCAGCAGCTTGACGGCCTCGGGCACCGGGGAGCTGTTTTTT.

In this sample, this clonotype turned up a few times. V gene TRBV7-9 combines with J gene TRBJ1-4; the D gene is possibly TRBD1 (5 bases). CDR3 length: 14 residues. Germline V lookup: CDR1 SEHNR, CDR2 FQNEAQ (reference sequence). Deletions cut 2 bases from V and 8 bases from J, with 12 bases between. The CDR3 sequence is CASSLKGITEKLFF. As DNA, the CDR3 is TGTGCCAGCAGCTTAAAGGGGATAACGGAAAAACTGTTTTTT.

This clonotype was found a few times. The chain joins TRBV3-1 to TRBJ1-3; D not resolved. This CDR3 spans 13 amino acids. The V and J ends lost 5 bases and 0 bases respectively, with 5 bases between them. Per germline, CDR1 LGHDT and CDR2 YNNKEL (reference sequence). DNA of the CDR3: TGTGCCAGCAGCATAAACTCTGGAAACACCATATATTTT. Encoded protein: CASSINSGNTIYF.

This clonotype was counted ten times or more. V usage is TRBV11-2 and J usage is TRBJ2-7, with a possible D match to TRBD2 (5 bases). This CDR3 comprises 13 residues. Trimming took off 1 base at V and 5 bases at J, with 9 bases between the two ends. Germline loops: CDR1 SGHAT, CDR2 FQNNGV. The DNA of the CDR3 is TGTGCCAGCAGCTTAGTTTACGGGGACGAGCAGTACTTC. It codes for CASSLVYGDEQYF. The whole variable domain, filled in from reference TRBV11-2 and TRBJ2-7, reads EAGVAQSPRYKIIEKRQSVAFWCNPISGHATLYWYQQILGQGPKLLIQFQNNGVVDDSQLPKDRFSAERLKGVDSTLKIQPAKLEDSAVYLCASSLVYGDEQYFGPGTRLTVT.

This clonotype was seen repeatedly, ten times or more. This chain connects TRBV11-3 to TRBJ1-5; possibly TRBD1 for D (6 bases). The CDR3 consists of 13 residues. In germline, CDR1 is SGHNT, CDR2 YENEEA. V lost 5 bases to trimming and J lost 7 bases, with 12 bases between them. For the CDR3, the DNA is TGTGCCAGCAGCCAGAACAGGGAACAGCCCCAGCATTTT. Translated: CASSQNREQPQHF.

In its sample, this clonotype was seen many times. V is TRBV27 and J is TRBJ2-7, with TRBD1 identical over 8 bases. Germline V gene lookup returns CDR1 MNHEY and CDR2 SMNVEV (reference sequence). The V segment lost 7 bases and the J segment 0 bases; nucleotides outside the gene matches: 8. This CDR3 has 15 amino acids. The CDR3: CASTARTGSSYEQYF. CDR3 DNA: TGTGCCAGCACCGCCCGGACAGGGAGCTCCTACGAGCAGTACTTC.

The CDR3 region has the DNA TGTGCCAGCAGTCCCCCCCCCGGAGGTGGGTACAATGAGCAGTTCTTC. This sequence encodes CASSPPPGGGYNEQFF. The chain carries TRBV6-1 and TRBJ2-1; weak D call: TRBD2 (5 bases). This CDR3 has 16 residues. Per germline, CDR1 MNHNS and CDR2 SASEGT. The germline V and J ends were trimmed by 5 bases and 4 bases, with 18 bases remaining between them.

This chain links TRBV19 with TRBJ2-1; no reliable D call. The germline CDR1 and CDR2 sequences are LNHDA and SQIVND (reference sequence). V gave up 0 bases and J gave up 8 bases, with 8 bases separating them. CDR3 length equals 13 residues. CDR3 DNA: TGTGCCAGTAGTATAGAAAACAGAGATGAGCAGTTCTTC. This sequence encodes CASSIENRDEQFF.

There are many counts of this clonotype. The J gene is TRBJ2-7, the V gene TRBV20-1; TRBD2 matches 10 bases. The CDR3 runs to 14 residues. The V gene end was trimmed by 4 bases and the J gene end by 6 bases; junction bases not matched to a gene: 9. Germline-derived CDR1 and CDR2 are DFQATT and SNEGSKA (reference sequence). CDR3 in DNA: TGCAGTGCTAAGTCTAGCGGGAGCTTGGGCGAGCAGTACTTC. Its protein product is CSAKSSGSLGEQYF.